The entry below gives a single T cell receptor (beta chain) sequence along with its context. Its antigen is not known. This record comes from a study of cytomegalovirus exposure and HLA in healthy donors. Primers included in the PCR were 60 Vbeta and 13 Jbeta primers. This table comes from immunoSEQ multiplex PCR, and its TCRdb copy is limited to in-frame clones, with some not included. Of around 100,000 clones listed, 75% are singletons. Study-level findings and limits: For TCR beta chains, V- and J-gene trimming was later linked to a missense DCLRE1C variant.

Germline V gene sequence: CDR1 MDHEN, CDR2 SYDVKM. The trim removed 7 bases at V and 4 bases at J, leaving 12 bases unmatched. The CDR3 contains 15 residues. Sequenced input: PBMCs. The rearrangement joins TRBV28 to TRBJ1-2; 7 bases map to TRBD1. This sequence originates from a woman in her late teens or twenties in good health and CMV-seropositive. The DNA of the CDR3 is TGTGCCAGCACCGCGTACCCGACAGGGAGCTATGGCTACACCTTC. It codes for CASTAYPTGSYGYTF.